The TCR beta chain under discussion was sequenced for a study of T cell responses to AZD1222 COVID-19 vaccine. TCRdb keeps only in-frame clones here, not all; method: immunoSEQ multiplex PCR. Seen here are about 18,000 clones, roughly 81% observed once, and the top ten hold around 23%. The CDR3 is made up of 14 amino acids. V lost 0 bases, J lost 4 bases, and 10 bases lay in between. Germline loops: CDR1 SGHRS, CDR2 YFSETQ. General study points: It should be noted that donors were predominantly white British and more often female, and clonal diversity was possibly underestimated. The study found vaccine-associated CD4 TCRs spanning spike, dominant at 160-218 and 743-854.

Pooled in the analysis were second doses at about 4 or about 12 weeks. Remarks on this clone: Its antigen is undetermined.

The input for sequencing was peripheral blood, taken 28 days after the second AZD1222 dose. V is TRBV5-1 and J is TRBJ2-5, with D possibly being TRBD2 (6 bases). The receptor's source is an adult who received the AZD1222 COVID-19 vaccine. The CDR3 sequence: CASSLGGEGETQYF. CDR3 in DNA: TGCGCCAGCAGCTTGGGCGGGGAAGGAGAGACCCAGTACTTC.